A single sample is the source of the 23 T cell receptor beta chains below, sequenced in a study of blood T cell repertoires in COVID-19. Some clones are missing from TCRdb's copy, which holds only in-frame ones; the method was immunoSEQ multiplex PCR. The sample comprises around 180,000 clones, approximately 74% of which are singletons, and around 3% rests with the top ten. The sequenced sample was peripheral blood. Receptors originate from a woman aged 80 or over with acute or convalescent COVID-19.

The rearrangement uses TRBV2 and TRBJ1-6; D possibly corresponds to TRBD1 (5 bases). The CDR3 loop spans 15 amino acids. Germline assignment: CDR1 SNHLY and CDR2 FYNNEI. V dropped 7 bases and J dropped 2 bases, with 12 bases sitting between them. For the CDR3, the DNA is TGTGCCAGCAAAACAGACAGACCCTATAATTCACCCCTCCACTTT. It specifies CASKTDRPYNSPLHF.

The chain links TRBV3-1 (or the pseudogene TRBV3-2) to TRBJ2-7, with 7 nucleotides matching TRBD2. From germline, CDR1 is LGHDT and CDR2 YNNKEL (reference sequence). With 4 bases clipped from V and 0 bases from J, the junction kept 9 bases outside the gene matches. The CDR3 loop spans 16 amino acids. In DNA, the CDR3 is TGTGCCAGCAGCCGTTATCTAGCGGTCCTCTCCTACGAGCAGTACTTC. It specifies CASSRYLAVLSYEQYF.

As concerns this clone: This same CDR3 is encoded by further DNA sequences in the sample. The chain combines TRBV27 with TRBJ2-1; D is perhaps TRBD1 (6 bases). V was shortened by 2 bases and J by 3 bases, with 8 bases between the two germline ends. In germline, CDR1 is MNHEY, CDR2 SMNVEV (reference sequence). The CDR3 length is 14 residues. This CDR3 reads CASSLNRDYNEQFF. CDR3 bases: TGTGCCAGCAGTTTAAACAGGGACTACAATGAGCAGTTCTTC.

There are a few counts of this clone. This chain connects TRBV4-2 to TRBJ1-1; 7 nucleotides match TRBD1. J was trimmed by 4 bases and V by 4 bases; bases with no gene match: 12. This CDR3 is 16 amino acids long. Germline assignment: CDR1 LGHNA and CDR2 YNFKEQ. CDR3 sequence (DNA): TGTGCCAGCAGCCGGGGAGACAGGGCCCCCATCACTGAAGCTTTCTTT. Its protein is CASSRGDRAPITEAFF.

This clone was detected only a few times. The chain carries TRBV10-3 and TRBJ2-7; no definite D call. The CDR3 loop spans 13 amino acids. Trimming stripped 2 bases from V and 5 bases from J, with 10 bases between. CDR1 is ENHRY and CDR2 is SYGVKD in the germline V gene. This CDR3 reads CAISESAEHEQYF. CDR3 DNA: TGTGCCATCAGTGAGAGCGCAGAACACGAGCAGTACTTC.

This clone was detected a few times. This sequence joins TRBV6-2 or TRBV6-3 and TRBJ2-2, with 15 positions matching TRBD2. There are 17 residues in the CDR3. The germline V gene encodes CDR1 MNHEY and CDR2 SVGEGT. Losses at the gene ends were 5 bases for V and 2 bases for J; bases not matched to a gene: 3. The CDR3 DNA reads as TGTGCCAGCAGTCGGACTAGCGGGAGGGCAAACACCGGGGAGCTGTTTTTT. It codes for CASSRTSGRANTGELFF.

V usage is TRBV14 and J usage is TRBJ2-1; 16 bases align to TRBD2. The CDR3 sequence is 20 residues long. From germline, CDR1 is SGHDN and CDR2 FVKESK. Trimming removed 3 bases from V and 4 bases from J; junction bases left unmatched: 12. CDR3: CASSHLTGTSGGVVYNEQFF. For the CDR3, the DNA is TGTGCCAGCAGCCATCTTACCGGGACTAGCGGGGGGGTTGTATACAATGAGCAGTTCTTC.

The chain uses TRBV19 and TRBJ1-2, with a possible D match to TRBD1 (5 bases). V lost 2 bases, J lost 7 bases, and 11 bases lay in between. Germline V gene data show CDR1 as LNHDA and CDR2 as SQIVND (reference sequence). There are 13 residues in the CDR3. The CDR3 nucleotides read TGTGCCAGTAGTATATTAGGGGCGGTTGGCTACACCTTC. Protein sequence: CASSILGAVGYTF.

The chain recombines TRBV5-1 with TRBJ2-7; the match to TRBD1 covers 7 bases. In germline, CDR1 is SGHRS, CDR2 YFSETQ. The length of the CDR3 is 14 residues. With 5 bases clipped from V and 2 bases from J, the junction kept 7 bases outside the gene matches. CDR3: CASRGMGQTYEQYF. The CDR3 coding sequence is TGCGCCAGCAGGGGAATGGGACAGACCTACGAGCAGTACTTC.

This rearrangement joins TRBV5-4 to TRBJ1-2; 9 bases fit TRBD1. CDR1 SGHNT and CDR2 YYREEE come from the germline V gene (reference sequence). With V trimmed by 4 bases and J by 4 bases, 11 bases remained unmatched. The CDR3 length is 16 residues. The CDR3 spells CASSPTTGQGSYGYTF. DNA for the CDR3: TGTGCCAGCAGCCCGACAACGGGACAGGGTTCCTATGGCTACACCTTC.

The chain combines TRBV18 with TRBJ1-1; a possible D gene is TRBD1 (6 bases). The germline gives CDR1 KGHSH, CDR2 LQKENI. V was shortened by 3 bases and J by 1 base, with 12 bases between the two germline ends. The CDR3 contains 15 residues. The CDR3 loop reads CASSPMGQQNTEAFF. The CDR3 coding sequence is TGTGCCAGCTCACCGATGGGACAACAGAACACTGAAGCTTTCTTT.

Many counts were recorded for this clone. This chain connects TRBV4-1 to TRBJ2-3; D may be TRBD2 (6 bases). This CDR3 comprises 18 residues. The germline gives CDR1 MGHRA, CDR2 YSYEKL. Trimming took off 2 bases at V and 2 bases at J, with 20 bases between the two ends. The DNA for the CDR3 is TGCGCCAGCAGCCAACCCTGGGGTAGCGGCCCCGTCACAGATACGCAGTATTTT. Amino acid sequence: CASSQPWGSGPVTDTQYF.

V is TRBV19 and J is TRBJ2-1, with 12 bases matching TRBD2. The CDR3 runs to 14 residues. Germline values: CDR1 LNHDA, CDR2 SQIVND (reference sequence). Germline trimming cut 6 bases from V and 7 bases from J; bases unmatched to any gene: 4. The CDR3 loop reads CASSRLAGENEQFF. The CDR3 DNA sequence: TGTGCCAGTAGCAGACTAGCGGGAGAGAATGAGCAGTTCTTC.

The rearrangement links TRBV19 to TRBJ2-3, with 8 bases matching TRBD1. The CDR3 covers 16 residues. V gave up 3 bases and J gave up 7 bases; unmatched junction bases: 12. Germline V gives CDR1 LNHDA, CDR2 SQIVND (reference sequence). CDR3 sequence: CASSIGAGQGTHTQYF. The CDR3 DNA reads as TGTGCCAGTAGTATTGGAGCAGGACAGGGAACCCATACGCAGTATTTT.

This chain uses TRBV9 with TRBJ2-1; 10 bases align to TRBD1. The trim removed 3 bases at V and 0 bases at J, leaving 6 bases unmatched. Germline lookup yields CDR1 SGDLS and CDR2 YYNGEE. The CDR3 contains 17 residues. CDR3 coding DNA: TGTGCCAGCAGCGCCTATAGACAGGGGGCCTCCTACAATGAGCAGTTCTTC. Amino acid sequence: CASSAYRQGASYNEQFF.

This clone appeared a single time. The chain links TRBV12-3 or TRBV12-4 to TRBJ2-1, with unresolved D. The V end lost 1 base, the J end lost 4 bases, and 5 bases lay between the germline ends. The CDR3 loop spans 13 amino acids. The CDR3 loop is CASSLGLYNEQFF. DNA of the CDR3: TGTGCCAGCAGTTTAGGGCTTTACAATGAGCAGTTCTTC.

This sequence joins TRBV24-1 and TRBJ1-1; TRBD1 matches 11 bases. CDR1 and CDR2 from the germline V gene are KGHDR and SFDVKD. The V and J ends lost 5 bases and 0 bases, in that order; junction bases with no gene match: 10. CDR3 length: 18 amino acids. CDR3 DNA: TGTGCCACCAGTGGGGGACCGGGACAGGGGGACCTGAACACTGAAGCTTTCTTT. Translation: CATSGGPGQGDLNTEAFF.

This clone was found once. The chain links TRBV6-1 to TRBJ2-7; the match to TRBD1 covers 10 bases. Germline V gene lookup returns CDR1 MNHNS and CDR2 SASEGT. The CDR3 has 16 amino acids. V shed 1 base and J 5 bases; nucleotides not matched to a gene: 8. CDR3 DNA: TGTGCCAGCAGTGAAGTTAAGGGACAGGGGCGCGACGAGCAGTACTTC. This gives the protein CASSEVKGQGRDEQYF.

The rearrangement uses TRBV13 and TRBJ1-5, with D perhaps TRBD1 (5 bases). Per germline, CDR1 PRHDT and CDR2 FYEKMQ (reference sequence). The CDR3 sequence is 14 residues long. V was pared by 3 bases and J by 0 bases, with 6 bases between. CDR3 nucleotide sequence: TGTGCCAGCAGCTTCAGGGATAGCAATCAGCCCCAGCATTTT. As protein: CASSFRDSNQPQHF.

This chain joins TRBV9 and TRBJ2-1, with TRBD2 identical over 9 bases. V was pared by 0 bases and J by 4 bases, with 5 bases of the junction left unmatched. The CDR3 contains 16 residues. Germline V gene sequence: CDR1 SGDLS, CDR2 YYNGEE. The DNA for the CDR3 is TGTGCCAGCAGCGTAGGGGCGGGAGGGGGTTACAATGAGCAGTTCTTC. It translates to CASSVGAGGGYNEQFF.

The rearrangement links TRBV7-8 to TRBJ2-1; 10 bases align to TRBD2. The CDR3 runs 18 residues. V shed 2 bases and J 7 bases; nucleotides not matched to a gene: 14. Germline V lookup: CDR1 SGHVS, CDR2 FQNEAQ. CDR3 loop: CASSLRLAGESGRNEQFF. The CDR3 DNA is TGTGCCAGCAGCTTAAGGCTAGCGGGAGAGTCGGGTAGGAATGAGCAGTTCTTC.

The chain uses TRBV5-5 and TRBJ1-1, with D unresolved. V lost 3 bases to trimming and J lost 1 base, with 13 bases between them. In germline, CDR1 is SGHKS, CDR2 YYEKEE (reference sequence). The CDR3 totals 15 residues. The DNA of the CDR3 is TGTGCCAGCAGCTGGGGAGGTATTGCGAACACTGAAGCTTTCTTT. It translates to CASSWGGIANTEAFF.

This chain joins TRBV14 and TRBJ2-1; D possibly corresponds to TRBD2 (6 bases). Germline values: CDR1 SGHDN, CDR2 FVKESK. Deletions cut 4 bases from V and 2 bases from J, with 15 bases between. The CDR3 extends over 16 amino acids. CDR3 sequence: CASSPIGGDAYNEQFF. In nucleotides, the CDR3 is TGTGCCAGCAGCCCCATCGGCGGGGACGCCTACAATGAGCAGTTCTTC.